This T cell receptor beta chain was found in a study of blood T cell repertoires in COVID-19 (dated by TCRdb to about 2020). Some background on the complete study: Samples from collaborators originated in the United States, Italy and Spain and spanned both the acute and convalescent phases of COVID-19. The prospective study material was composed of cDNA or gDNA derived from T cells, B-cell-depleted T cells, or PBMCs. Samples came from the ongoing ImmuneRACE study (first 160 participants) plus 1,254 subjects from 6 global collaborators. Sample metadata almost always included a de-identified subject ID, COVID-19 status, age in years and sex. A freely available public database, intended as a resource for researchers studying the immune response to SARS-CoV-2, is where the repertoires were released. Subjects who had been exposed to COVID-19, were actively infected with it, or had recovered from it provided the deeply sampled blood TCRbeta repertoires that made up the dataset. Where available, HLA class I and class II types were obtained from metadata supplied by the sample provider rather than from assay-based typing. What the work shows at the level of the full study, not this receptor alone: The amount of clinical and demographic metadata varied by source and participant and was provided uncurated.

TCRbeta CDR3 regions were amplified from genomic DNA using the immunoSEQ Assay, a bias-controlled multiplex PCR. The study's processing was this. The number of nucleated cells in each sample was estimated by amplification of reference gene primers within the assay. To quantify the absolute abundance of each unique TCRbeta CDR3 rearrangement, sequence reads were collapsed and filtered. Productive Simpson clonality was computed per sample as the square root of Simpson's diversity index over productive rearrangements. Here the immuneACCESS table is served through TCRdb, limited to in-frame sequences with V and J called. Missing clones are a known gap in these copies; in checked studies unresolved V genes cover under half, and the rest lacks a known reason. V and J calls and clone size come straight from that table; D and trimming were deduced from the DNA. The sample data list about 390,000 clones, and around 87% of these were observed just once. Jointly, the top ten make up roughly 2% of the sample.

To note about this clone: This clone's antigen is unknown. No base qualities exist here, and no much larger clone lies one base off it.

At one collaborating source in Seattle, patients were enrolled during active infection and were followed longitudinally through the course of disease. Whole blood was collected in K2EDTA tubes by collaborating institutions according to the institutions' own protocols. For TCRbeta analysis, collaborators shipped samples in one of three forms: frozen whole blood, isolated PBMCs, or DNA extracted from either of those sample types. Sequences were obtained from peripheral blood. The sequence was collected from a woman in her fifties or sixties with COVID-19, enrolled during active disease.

For the CDR3, the sequence is CASILQQGVLYEQYF. The DNA sequence is TGTGCCAGCATCCTCCAACAGGGGGTTCTCTACGAGCAGTACTTC. The chain is assembled from TRBV6-5 and TRBJ2-7; 8 bases in between match TRBD1. The germline V gene provides CDR1 MNHEY and CDR2 SVGAGI. The germline V end is reduced by 7 bases and the J end by 3 bases; junction bases left unmatched: 11. Its CDR3 holds 15 amino acids, cysteine through phenylalanine. The retained sequence is limited to the CDR3, 45 bases, with the frame set at the first base.